These 4 T cell receptor beta chains share one sample of origin, sequenced in a study of identifying expanded T cells in peripheral blood. Clones were sequenced by immunoSEQ multiplex PCR, and TCRdb holds only the in-frame ones, with some missing. The sample records about 130,000 clones, approximately 86% being singletons. Sequencing input: blood. All receptors derive from a person between 18 and 70 years old in good health.

This clone appeared once. The chain employs TRBV15 and TRBJ1-6; 7 bases map to TRBD1. The ends lost 6 bases at V and 10 bases at J; junction bases unmatched: 6. CDR1 LNHNV and CDR2 YYDKDF come from the germline V gene (reference sequence). This CDR3 region has 13 residues. The CDR3 loop is CATRPTGSSPLHF. CDR3 nucleotide sequence: TGTGCCACCAGACCGACAGGGTCCTCACCCCTCCACTTT.

The chain carries TRBV9 and TRBJ2-7; D perhaps matches TRBD2 (6 bases). Germline CDR1 is SGDLS and CDR2 is YYNGEE. Trimming stripped 1 base from V and 5 bases from J, with 13 bases between. The CDR3 spans 14 residues. The DNA for the CDR3 is TGTGCCAGCAGCGTATGGGCAGGGAGGAACGAGCAGTACTTC. Translating it yields CASSVWAGRNEQYF.

Comments on this clone: Different DNA sequences within this sample yield the same CDR3. The chain employs TRBV19 and TRBJ1-1, with TRBD1 matching over 7 bases. This CDR3 has 14 residues. With V trimmed by 6 bases and J by 1 base, 5 bases remained unmatched. The germline gives CDR1 LNHDA, CDR2 SQIVND (reference sequence). CDR3: CASSITGANTEAFF. The CDR3 DNA reads as TGTGCCAGTAGCATCACAGGGGCGAACACTGAAGCTTTCTTT.

The chain couples TRBV15 to TRBJ2-1, with 9 bases fitting TRBD1. V lost 0 bases to trimming and J lost 9 bases; unmatched junction nucleotides: 6. CDR3 size: 15 residues. CDR1 LNHNV and CDR2 YYDKDF come from the germline V gene (reference sequence). The CDR3: CATSRDPGQGGEQFF. For the CDR3, the DNA is TGTGCCACCAGCAGAGACCCGGGACAGGGAGGTGAGCAGTTCTTC. The variable domain in full, completed from reference TRBV15 and TRBJ2-1, reads DAMVIQNPRYQVTQFGKPVTLSCSQTLNHNVMYWYQQKSSQAPKLLFHYYDKDFNNEADTPDNFQSRRPNTSFCFLDIRSPGLGDTAMYLCATSRDPGQGGEQFFGPGTRLTVL.